This T cell receptor beta chain was profiled in a study of siplizumab effects on memory and regulatory T cells. Clones were sequenced by immunoSEQ multiplex PCR, and TCRdb holds only the in-frame ones, with some missing. The sample lists just over 60,000 clones, roughly 85% occurring once. Sequences were obtained from memory CD4+ T cells sorted from blood. The TCR originated in a human donor in good health.

CDR3 protein: CASSSRSYNSPLHF. In nucleotides, the CDR3 is TGTGCCAGCAGCTCCCGGTCTTATAATTCACCCCTCCACTTT. The chain has TRBV5-4 and TRBJ1-6; D is unresolved. Germline V CDR1 and CDR2: SGHNT, YYREEE (reference sequence). The CDR3 has 14 amino acids. With 3 bases removed from V and 4 bases from J, the gap between germline ends came to 8 bases.